The clone carrying this T cell receptor beta chain appeared a few times. Its specificity is not known. For the second PCR, which ran for about 6 to 11 cycles, a sample-barcoded 5' primer and a J-beta primer mix were used. Each cDNA molecule was tagged by a template-switch adaptor that had 12 random nucleotides. TCRdb reprocessed the 5' RACE reads via MiXCR and lists one record per CDR3 protein. The table shows fewer than 800,000 distinct CDR3 sequences, with 25% occurring only once. This specimen comes from a study of blood T cells in healthy people across ages. Study details: The capture of about one barcoded beta molecule per two T cells was achieved by template switching. Whole-study findings and limits: The authors considered diversity estimates from one million T cells to be underestimates.

The junction had 5 bases not matched to a gene; V was cut back by 2 bases and J by 4 bases. The CDR3 runs 15 residues. Germline V gives CDR1 MDHEN, CDR2 SYDVKM. The sample was also linked to a second study, of T cells of mothers and their children.

The specimen was blood. This sequence was found in a boy between 10 and 17 years old in good health. V usage is TRBV28 and J usage is TRBJ2-7, with 10 bases aligning to TRBD2. CDR3: CASSLLGLAPYEQYF. CDR3 DNA: TGTGCCAGCAGTTTACTGGGACTAGCGCCTTACGAGCAGTACTTC.